This TCR beta chain was sequenced during a study of cytomegalovirus exposure and HLA in healthy donors (dated by TCRdb to 2016 to 2017). Describing the broader study: An earlier analysis of a few hundred of the donors reported approximately 280 Gb of sequence data and around 120 million unique TCR beta sequences obtained from about 170 million T cells. All discovery cohort repertoires had been generated using a single sequencing platform. Donor age, sex, ethnicity and CMV serostatus were collected together with the repertoire data. Both class I and class II loci were covered by HLA typing, at four-digit resolution. Along with the roughly 670-subject first cohort, a separate validation cohort of 120 different subjects was used. Of the 300 to 500 genotyped donors, over 80% were placed in the genetic ancestry cluster associated with self-reported Caucasian donors. Roughly 300 gigabases of sequencing data and 70 million to 85 million unique TCR sequences were included in an early release covering about 620 HLA-typed donors. The number of typed donors differed by locus: about 620-640 for A, B, C, DRB1 and DQB1; some 500 for DQA1; fewer than 610 for DPA1; and roughly 490 for DPB1. Among about 390 genotyped donors of the cohort, an average of around 240,000 unique TCR beta nucleotide sequences were sequenced per donor, about a sixth of them non-productive. To decide whether each TCR beta V gene segment behaved as functional or pseudogenic, an earlier analysis of approximately 600 of the donors relied on high-throughput TCR beta sequencing. The study combined high-throughput TCR immunosequencing, statistical association of individual TCRs with disease status, and machine learning to predict cytomegalovirus infection status. Because of strong linkage in the cohort, roughly five DR-DQ haplotypes were treated as single units for association and clustering. The study used immunosequencing to profile the T cell repertoires of some 600 subjects and linked those repertoires to cytomegalovirus serostatus. A later genetic analysis used genome-wide SNP genotypes for about 65% of the roughly 700 donors, treating that subset as a discovery cohort. Rather than drawing on any new phenotypic data, the later analysis identified candidate immune exposures from TCR beta sequences and the way those sequences occurred across donors. A later analysis re-examined previously published TCR beta repertoires from hundreds of donors and added high-resolution HLA genotyping to investigate patterns of TCR occurrence. The aim of the study was to test whether cataloging public T cell receptors could identify signatures of past pathogen exposure. Beyond this particular receptor, the publication reports: Cytomegalovirus status was reported to be diagnosed by the classifier with high specificity and sensitivity in both the original and validation cohorts. Because HLA typing was unavailable for some donors at each locus, only the typed subset was used in association tests. According to a later analysis, parvovirus B19, influenza, CMV and Epstein-Barr virus appeared linked to several top co-occurrence clusters. Some IMGT-functional V segments, including TRBV6-2 and TRBV6-3, could not be told apart with the 87-base-pair reads, so those segments were excluded. A later analysis associated about 17,000 TCR beta sequences with specific HLA alleles at a false discovery rate of 0.05. A cluster of highly shared sequence variants was judged likely to be a technical artifact of the sequencing pipeline. Presence/absence analyses assumed roughly uniform sequencing depth across donors, an assumption that may not hold. According to the authors, the approach could potentially be generalized to other disease states and immunological phenotypes. Assigning TCR associations to individual alleles was difficult when HLA alleles, especially DR and DQ, strongly co-occurred. In vitro tests confirmed that a few of the cytomegalovirus-associated TCR beta chains recognize cytomegalovirus antigens. The earlier analysis of approximately 560 of the donors excluded over 15 rarely observed V segments, including chromosome 9 orphons, because counts were too low. A later analysis found that HLA-associated TCR beta chains were more clonally expanded and had lower generation probabilities than equally common non-associated chains. A further reported finding was that TCR beta sequences accurately predicted the HLA-A and HLA-B alleles for most subjects in the first cohort. Linkage disequilibrium might explain the correlated functional status among segregating V segments, but an unknown experimental factor could not be excluded. According to a later genetic analysis, donors in an Asian-associated ancestry cluster had fewer N-insertions in productive TCRs than the roughly 670-donor mean. V-gene and J-gene trimming of TCR beta chains was associated with a missense DCLRE1C variant in a later genetic analysis, and the association was replicated in an independent cohort. In a later analysis, the rate of TCR association differed among HLA loci, with DRB1 alleles having the most associated TCRs and HLA-C alleles having the fewest. In an earlier analysis of approximately 590 of the donors, most TCR beta V segments appeared in productive rearrangements about 87% or about 30% of the time, broadly matching IMGT annotations. The cohort was sequenced for TCR beta chains only, and without alpha or paired-chain data the features that could be detected were limited. Most TCR sequences were observed very rarely across donors, whereas some public TCRs were present in many individuals. In the study, some 160 TCR beta chains were listed as associated with cytomegalovirus. In a later analysis, most CMV-associated TCR beta chains were found to appear HLA-restricted, with HLA associations seemingly driven largely by CMV exposure. CMV serostatus was the only immune exposure information available for the cohort.

Library creation used the immunoSEQ multiplex PCR assay. The multiplex PCR relied on a mix of 60 forward primers for TCR Vbeta segments and 13 reverse primers for TCR Jbeta segments. A multiplex PCR assay on genomic DNA amplified the CDR3 region of rearranged TCR beta genes. The Illumina HiSeq System was used to sequence the amplified TCR beta libraries as 87-base-pair reads. Regarding the original processing steps: In a later analysis, 70 million to 95 million unique TCR beta chains were counted across the 650 to 700 repertoires, and around 10 million of these chains were shared by at least two donors. Raw reads were error-corrected and collapsed into unique sequences with a nearest-neighbor algorithm that merged closely related sequences to remove PCR and sequencing errors. CDR3 sequences were aligned to IMGT reference sequences to assign V, D and J gene segments. For a sequence to be retained, a match of at least six nucleotides to both a V gene segment and a J gene segment was required. Rearrangements were classified as productive when the CDR3 lacked stop codons and remained in frame with V and J, and all other rearrangements were classified as non-productive. Following IMGT convention, CDR3 was defined as the stretch from the second conserved V-encoded cysteine up to the conserved J-encoded phenylalanine. In an earlier analysis of more than 550 of the donors, sequences lacking an unambiguous match to a single V gene segment were excluded. In an earlier analysis of 450 to 750 of the donors, a V segment was called functional when productive rearrangements were above 56.7%, and segregating when the standard deviation between donors exceeded 5%. A statistical classification framework was built to diagnose cytomegalovirus status from the catalog of TCR beta chain sequences. In a later analysis, TCR nucleotide sequences were compared against IMGT/GENE-DB human TR gene sequences so that V and J genes could be assigned. Using the TCRdist pipeline, a later analysis assigned CDR3 sequences along with most-parsimonious VDJ recombination scenarios. A later analysis defined each TCR beta chain by its CDR3 amino acid sequence plus V-gene family, and excluded reads lacking a unique V-gene family. As a way to deal with suspected cross-contamination and a sequencing artifact, a later analysis dropped 450 to 700 nucleotide sequences that were highly shared and had low generation probability. In a later analysis, a clonal expansion index for each public chain was calculated from normalized within-repertoire ranks of inferred template counts. A later analysis computed generation probabilities with a VDJ recombination model fitted to out-of-frame rearrangements, and checked the results against IGoR. A later analysis scored TCR-TCR, TCR-HLA and TCR-CMV co-occurrence with hypergeometric tests, applying a repertoire-size bias correction to TCR pairs. To estimate false discovery rates, a later analysis permuted the HLA or CMV assignments 20 times. In a later analysis, co-occurring TCRs were grouped using DBSCAN, with TCRdist sequence similarity added in when clustering inside HLA-allele-positive subsets. Repertoires with fewer than 30,000 or more than 120,000 public chains were left out of co-occurrence clustering, as were five repertoires with anomalous nucleotide sharing. TCRdb re-hosts the immuneACCESS table, in-frame sequences only. Its copies lack some clones; in the studies checked, an unresolved V gene accounts for under half of them, and the cause for the rest is not known. V, J and clone size are taken as reported in that table, and D and trimming were inferred from the DNA itself. Recorded for this sample are approximately 170,000 clones; about four fifths of them occurred a single time. The ten largest clones capture roughly 0.75% of the sample.

With regard to this clone: What antigen it recognizes has not been identified. It has no much larger one-base neighbor in the sample; base qualities were not kept.

Based on the germline V gene, the CDR1 and CDR2 sequences are SGHRS and YFSETQ. Cut back by 8 bases and 0 bases, the V and J ends lie 5 bases apart. There are 12 amino acids in the CDR3, from cysteine to phenylalanine inclusive. Left in the record is the CDR3 DNA by itself, 36 bases read in frame from the first base. The cohort comprised some 680 healthy bone marrow donors. At the time of sampling, every cohort member was nominally healthy, though immune exposures that went unrecorded were likely present. The donor tested CMV seronegative, placing the donor among the 352 seronegative members of the cohort. A peripheral blood sample was provided by each donor, and peripheral blood mononuclear cells were used for TCR beta sequencing. The Qiagen DNeasy Blood Extraction Kit was used to extract genomic DNA from the blood cell samples.

This TCR was recovered from a woman younger than 30 in good health and CMV-seronegative. Sequencing was done on a sample of PBMCs. The chain links TRBV5-1 with TRBJ2-2; there is no confident call for the D gene. CDR3 region: CASRTNTGELFF. Read as DNA, the sequence is TGCGCCAGTAGAACGAACACCGGGGAGCTGTTTTTT.